This T cell receptor beta chain stems from a study of Graves' ophthalmopathy and Graves' hyperthyroidism (dated by TCRdb to 2016 to 2018). With respect to the entire study: Peripheral blood samples were taken at the time of initial diagnosis, before any treatment was given. To tell Graves' ophthalmopathy apart from Graves' hyperthyroidism, and to predict which patients would progress to ophthalmopathy, the study relied on TCR beta repertoire signatures. In total, 135 blood samples were TCR-sequenced: 40 to 45 ophthalmopathy, around 75 hyperthyroidism and some 17 hyperthyroidism-to-ophthalmopathy patients. To explore V-J signatures that distinguish ophthalmopathy from hyperthyroidism, a discovery set of about a hundred patients was enrolled, made up of 43 with ophthalmopathy and 57 with stable hyperthyroidism. An independent validation cohort comprised roughly 20 hyperthyroidism patients and 15 to 17 patients who later progressed from hyperthyroidism to ophthalmopathy. In over 5 hyperthyroidism patients, the T-cell repertoire of thyroid tissue was compared with the T-cell repertoire of blood. Following sampling, methimazole starting at 30 mg daily was administered to hyperthyroidism patients, and high-dose intravenous methylprednisolone was administered to ophthalmopathy patients. What the authors observed across the whole study: In validation, the model predicted ophthalmopathy progression with 55% to 71% sensitivity and about 73% specificity; eleven to twelve predicted patients were CT-confirmed with GO in a median of approximately 6.5 months. No statistical method was used to set the sample size in advance, and the investigators knew which group each participant was assigned to. Ophthalmopathy was separated from stable hyperthyroidism by the 13-signature model with more than 85% sensitivity and about 81% specificity in cross-validation and with 80%/75% in the test set. Most expanded thyroid clonotypes with frequency above 0.001 were also detected in blood, suggesting blood repertoires may reflect the thyroid immune response.

This clonotype has just a few counts. It has no known antigen specificity. No per-base quality is available; no much larger clone lies one base away. The ophthalmopathy patients had moderately to severely active disease, with a Clinical Activity Score of 3 or higher, a NOSPECS grade of 4 or higher, and a disease duration of less than 3 months. Patients were excluded if they had other autoimmune diseases, uncontrolled infections, pregnancy or lactation. Clinical symptoms, serum thyroxine, TRAb, thyroid ultrasound and orbital computed tomography were used for diagnosis. Ficoll-Paque density gradient centrifugation was used to isolate PBMCs from under 11 ml of fresh peripheral blood. Total RNA was extracted using Trizol reagent, and RNA quality was checked on an Agilent 2100 Bioanalyzer. Relative to germline, V is missing 11 bases and J is missing 6 bases, with 12 bases of the junction outside any gene match. From the germline V gene, CDR1 is KGHDR and CDR2 is SFDVKD. From its cysteine to its phenylalanine, the CDR3 spans 15 amino acids. The read is trimmed to its CDR3 DNA, 45 bases read in frame from base 1.

For repertoire sequencing, the TCR beta CDR3 regions were amplified from RNA transcripts. The first round was an RT-PCR using HTBI primers with the Qiagen OneStep RT-PCR kit, and this first round was followed by a second-round multiplex PCR, then size selection and purification. The libraries underwent paired-end sequencing with 100 bp reads on an Illumina HiSeq2000. The published analysis was carried out like this. SOAPnuke was used for read processing, and reads with adapters, uncalled bases, a mean Phred below 15, or no exact constant-primer or identifier match were discarded. High-quality paired reads were merged with COPE v1.2.5. Unique nucleotide sequences were defined as clonotypes and aligned to IMGT TRB V, D and J references using MiTCR v1.1. Only V-J combinations with frequency above 0.0001 were analysed, covering about 99% of repertoires. For each V-J combination, a TCR clonal expansion and chaos score was defined as the ratio of F50 clonal expansion to chaos observed in the TCRdist matrix. Welch's t-statistics and random forest were used to reduce the features to approximately 13 V-J combinations, which were then used as input to a naive Bayes classifier. The similarity between thyroid and blood repertoires was quantified using the Morisita-Horn index. The public reads were reanalyzed by TCRdb: fastp trimming at Q25, MiXCR alignment, in-frame beta chains only. Rows matching on CDR3 protein sequence are summarized as one entry with the most common DNA and genes. These V and J calls are TCRdb output, not the study's own analysis. The sample table records almost 750,000 distinct CDR3 sequences; 35% to 50% of these occur just once. In total, the top ten clones hold 44% of the sample.

The sequence came from an adult man with Graves' ophthalmopathy. Sequencing used peripheral blood. The V and J segments used are TRBV24-1 and TRBJ1-5; a stretch of 10 junction bases matches TRBD1. The nucleotide sequence is TGTGCCAGCACCAAAACGACAGGGGGCGGTCAGCCCCAGCATTTT. It translates as CASTKTTGGGQPQHF.